This T cell receptor (beta chain) was documented in a study of OX40 agonist ivuxolimab in advanced cancers. Study background: Enrolled patients in dose escalation had cancers that were hepatocellular carcinoma, melanoma, renal cell or head and neck cancer. With a range of about 23 to 85, age averaged about 58 years, and about 80% were male. Patients achieving partial responses numbered three: one hepatocellular carcinoma case and two cutaneous melanoma cases. Study-wide findings and caveats: At 0.1 to 3.0 mg/kg and by week 6, CD4+ and CD8+ T cells in the blood had expanded clonally.

Points on this clone: The antigen is unknown.

TCRdb's copy holds only in-frame clones and misses some; the assay was immunoSEQ multiplex PCR. The sample records more than 10,000 clones, about 77% being singletons. The CDR3 has 13 amino acids. The germline gives CDR1 SGHRS, CDR2 YFSETQ. J gave up 4 bases and V 4 bases, and 2 bases lay outside the gene matches. The chain combines TRBV5-1 with TRBJ2-1; 7 nucleotides match TRBD2. The receptor was derived from an adult with an advanced solid tumor such as melanoma, head and neck, liver or kidney cancer. The source was CD4+ or CD8+ T cells sorted from blood, collected in a trial of the OX40 agonist ivuxolimab. This CDR3 is CASSLGGYNEQFF. DNA of the CDR3: TGCGCCAGCAGCCTCGGGGGGTACAATGAGCAGTTCTTC. The full variable domain, with the rest looked up from reference TRBV5-1 and TRBJ2-1, is KAGVTQTPRYLIKTRGQQVTLSCSPISGHRSVSWYQQTPGQGLQFLFEYFSETQRNKGNFPGRFSGRQFSNSRSEMNVSTLELGDSALYLCASSLGGYNEQFFGPGTRLTVL.